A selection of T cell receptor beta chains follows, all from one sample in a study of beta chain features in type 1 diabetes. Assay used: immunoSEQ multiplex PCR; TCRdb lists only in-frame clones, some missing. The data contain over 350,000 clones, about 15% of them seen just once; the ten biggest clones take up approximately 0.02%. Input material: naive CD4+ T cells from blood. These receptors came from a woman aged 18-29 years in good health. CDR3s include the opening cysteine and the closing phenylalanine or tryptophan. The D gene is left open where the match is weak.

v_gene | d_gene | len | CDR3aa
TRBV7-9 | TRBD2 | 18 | CASSKLAGGHSSTDTQYF
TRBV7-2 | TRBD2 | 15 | CASSIYGTRGSEQFF
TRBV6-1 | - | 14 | CASSEDRWVRPQHF
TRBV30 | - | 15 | CAWSEARSPYYEQYF
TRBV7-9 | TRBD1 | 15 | CASSAGQVGSYGYTF
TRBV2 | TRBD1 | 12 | CASRDRGYEQYF
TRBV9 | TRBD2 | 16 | CASSLGTRPSYNEQFF
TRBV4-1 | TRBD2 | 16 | CASSQDRASGSGEQYF
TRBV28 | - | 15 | CASSLGGGATYEQYF
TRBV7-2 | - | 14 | CASSLGGLLYGYTF
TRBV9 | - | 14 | CASSVDQGHTEAFF
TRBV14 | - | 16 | CASSSKLGGLYNEQFF
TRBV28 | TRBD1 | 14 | CASTPGQGHYGYTF
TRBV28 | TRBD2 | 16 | CASRPSGLAGVNEQFF
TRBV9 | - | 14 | CASSNGAGTDTQYF
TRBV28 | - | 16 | CASSSLGSTSYNEQFF
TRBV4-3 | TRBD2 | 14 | CASSQAGRVGELFF
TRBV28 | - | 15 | CASSTGQWNTGELFF
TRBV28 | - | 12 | CASSIRPDTQYF
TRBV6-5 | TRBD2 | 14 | CASSYSSLAGTQYF
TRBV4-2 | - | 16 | CASSQTRGASTDTQYF
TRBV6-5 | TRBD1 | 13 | CASSGQGRPGYTF
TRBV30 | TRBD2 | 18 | CAWSVVLVSGRAGGEQFF
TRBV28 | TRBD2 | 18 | CASTAGGLGSTNTGELFF
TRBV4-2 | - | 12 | CASSQDSFEQFF
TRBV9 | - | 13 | CASSGAAADTQYF
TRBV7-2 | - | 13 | CASSSTASYEQYF
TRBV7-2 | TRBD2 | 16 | CASTTPAGEGTGELFF
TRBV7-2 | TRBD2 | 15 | CASRERTSGSNEQFF
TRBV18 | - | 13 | CASSPIQYNEQFF
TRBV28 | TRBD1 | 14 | CASSLSDRGHEQYF
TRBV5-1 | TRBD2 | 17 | CASSLALDGRARNEQFF
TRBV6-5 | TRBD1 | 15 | CASSHGTGRDYEQYF
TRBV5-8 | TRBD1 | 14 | CASSWTGSNYGYTF
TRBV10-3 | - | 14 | CAISEDRSAYEQYF
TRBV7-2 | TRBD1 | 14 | CASSLGQVREKLFF
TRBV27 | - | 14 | CASSSGQQNYGYTF
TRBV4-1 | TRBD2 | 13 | CASSHGEGGELFF
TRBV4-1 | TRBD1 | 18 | CASSLTATGDFSNQPQHF
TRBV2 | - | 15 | CASSEQGLMNTEAFF
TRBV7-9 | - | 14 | CASSLGASVETQYF
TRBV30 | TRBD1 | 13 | CAWGRQGLYGYTF
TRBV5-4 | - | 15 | CASSSARVRQETQYF
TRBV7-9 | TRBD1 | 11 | CASHRGWEQFF
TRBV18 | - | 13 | CASSEGGNQPQHF